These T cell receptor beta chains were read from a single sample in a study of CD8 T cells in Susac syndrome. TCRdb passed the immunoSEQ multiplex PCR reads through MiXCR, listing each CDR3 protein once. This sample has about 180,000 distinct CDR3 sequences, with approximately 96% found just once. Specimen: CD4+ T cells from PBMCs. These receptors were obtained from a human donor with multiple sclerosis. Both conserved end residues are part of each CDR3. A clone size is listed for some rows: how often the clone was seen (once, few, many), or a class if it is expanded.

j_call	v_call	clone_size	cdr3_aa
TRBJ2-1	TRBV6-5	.	CASSYSGLGLMGTGNNEQFF
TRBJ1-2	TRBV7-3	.	CASSFAGGDGYTF
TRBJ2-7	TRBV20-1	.	CSVRKNSYEQYF
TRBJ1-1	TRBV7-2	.	CASSPGGGPQAFF
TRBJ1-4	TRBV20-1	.	CSARQPQTNEKLFF
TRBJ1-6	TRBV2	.	CASSAAGADSPLHF
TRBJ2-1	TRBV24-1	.	CATSDFRPLNEQFF
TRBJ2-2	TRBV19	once	CASGGWPNTGELFF
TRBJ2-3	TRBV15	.	CATSRTGTSADTQYF
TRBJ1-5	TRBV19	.	CASSIAHSNQPQHF
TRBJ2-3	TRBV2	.	CASSMTNTQYF
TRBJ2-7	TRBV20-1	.	CSAVPGLAGEFYEQYF
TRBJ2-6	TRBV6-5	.	CASSYWSGGGANVLTF
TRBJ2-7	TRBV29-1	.	CSVEDRGGSPPYEQYF
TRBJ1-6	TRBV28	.	CASSSPGQNSPLHF
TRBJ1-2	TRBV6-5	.	CASRKTGIGYGYTF
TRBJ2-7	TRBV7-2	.	CASSLRTITYYEQYF
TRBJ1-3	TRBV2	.	CASSATPYGNTIYF
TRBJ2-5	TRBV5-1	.	CASSIGRRSETQYF
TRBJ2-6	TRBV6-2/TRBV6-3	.	CASSYSIAGANVLTF
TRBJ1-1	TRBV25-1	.	CASSEGPRGTEAFF
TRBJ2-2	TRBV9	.	CASSVVLGANTGELFF
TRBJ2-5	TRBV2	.	CASSPGWEETQYF
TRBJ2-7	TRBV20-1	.	CSARDPSGRGYEQYF
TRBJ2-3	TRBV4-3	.	CASSPDLIGTDTQYF
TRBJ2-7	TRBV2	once	CASSVRRITYEQYF
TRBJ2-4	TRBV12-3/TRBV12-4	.	CASTRSGGNIQYF
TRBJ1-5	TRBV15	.	CATSRAVSGKNQPQHF
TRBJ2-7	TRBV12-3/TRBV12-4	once	CASSLPVSYEQYF
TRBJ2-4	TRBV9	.	CASSLRGFEDIQYF
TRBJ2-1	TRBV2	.	CASSEVSSYNEQFF
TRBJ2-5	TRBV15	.	CATSRGGAETQYF
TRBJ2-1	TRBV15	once	CATSSRLAGDYNEQFF
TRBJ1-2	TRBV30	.	CAWSADRAGYTF
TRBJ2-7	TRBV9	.	CASRQDMSYEQYF
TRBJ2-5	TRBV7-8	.	CASSLGFVAGLQETQYF
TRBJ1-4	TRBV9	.	CASSSGQTGTNEKLFF
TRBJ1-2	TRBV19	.	CASSITGTGTRGYTF
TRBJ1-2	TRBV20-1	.	CSARTQGGARGYTF
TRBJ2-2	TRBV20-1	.	CSAPVGSGAGELFF
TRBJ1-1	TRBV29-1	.	CSVEGGTPNTEAFF
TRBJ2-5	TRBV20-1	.	CSARGAPPSQETQYF
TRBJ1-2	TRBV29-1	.	CSVEAVHGYTF
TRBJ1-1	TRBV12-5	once	CASGLEEGTEAFF
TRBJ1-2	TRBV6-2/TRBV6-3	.	CASSYRGGNYGYTF
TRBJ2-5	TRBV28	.	CASSLFSRGRGVFAQYF
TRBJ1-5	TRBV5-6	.	CASSFRGEIGSNQPQHF
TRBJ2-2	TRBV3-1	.	CASSQAQGAGTGELFF
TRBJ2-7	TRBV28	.	CASSLRIGRGTYEQYF
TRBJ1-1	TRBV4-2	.	CASSRESVTEAFF
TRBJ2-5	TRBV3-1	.	CASSQVSGGADCHF
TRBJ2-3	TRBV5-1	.	CASSLGVTTDTQYF
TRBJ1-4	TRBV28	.	CASRHPSGEKLFF
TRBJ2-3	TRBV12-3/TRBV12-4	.	CASRTPRGRTDTQYF
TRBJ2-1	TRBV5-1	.	CASSLAGGAYNEQFF